This T cell receptor beta chain came from a study of blood T cell repertoires in COVID-19 (dated by TCRdb to 2020 to 2022). Some background on the complete study: Samples from collaborators originated in the United States, Italy and Spain and spanned both the acute and convalescent phases of COVID-19. The samples were drawn from the first 160 participants of the ongoing ImmuneRACE study and from 1,254 subjects provided by 6 global collaborators. Deeply sampled blood TCRbeta repertoires from subjects exposed to, actively infected with, or recovered from COVID-19 were included in the dataset. Nearly every sample came with metadata listing a de-identified subject ID, COVID-19 status, age in years and sex. Where available, HLA class I and class II types were obtained from metadata supplied by the sample provider rather than from assay-based typing. The prospective study material was composed of cDNA or gDNA derived from T cells, B-cell-depleted T cells, or PBMCs. A freely available public database, intended as a resource for researchers studying the immune response to SARS-CoV-2, is where the repertoires were released. General study outcomes and caveats: Clinical and demographic metadata were provided uncurated, with the amount varying by source and participant.

TCRbeta CDR3 regions were amplified from genomic DNA by means of the immunoSEQ Assay, a bias-controlled multiplex PCR. The study's processing was this. The number of nucleated cells in each sample was estimated by amplification of reference gene primers within the assay. To quantify the absolute abundance of each unique TCRbeta CDR3 rearrangement, sequence reads were collapsed and filtered. For each sample, productive Simpson clonality was calculated by taking the square root of Simpson's diversity index across productive rearrangements. The clones in this table, taken by TCRdb from immuneACCESS, are in-frame only. Not every clone is retained; where verified, under half of the shortfall comes from an unresolved V gene, and the cause of the rest is unknown. V and J calls and clone size are as listed in that table; D and trimming were resolved from the DNA. The sample includes about 220,000 clones, with around 82% observed a single time. The top ten clonotypes cover more than 7% of the sample.

Whole blood was collected in K2EDTA tubes by collaborating institutions according to the institutions' own protocols. For TCRbeta analysis, collaborator samples were shipped as frozen whole blood, as isolated PBMCs, or as DNA extracted from either sample type. There are 12 amino acids in the CDR3, from cysteine to phenylalanine inclusive. The kept DNA is CDR3 alone, 36 bases in frame from the first base. The CDR1 and CDR2 encoded by the germline V gene (reference sequence) are MNHNY and SVGAGI. Concerning this clone: This clone's antigen is unknown. No much larger clonotype is one base removed from it; base qualities were not supplied.

Sequencing was carried out using peripheral blood. Here the chain combines TRBV6-6 and TRBJ2-3; 9 central bases correspond to TRBD1. The receptor was isolated from a woman aged 70-85 years with acute or convalescent COVID-19. The DNA reads as follows: TGTGCTTCGACAGGGGGGGGAGATACGCAGTATTTT. Its translation reads: CASTGGGDTQYF.